These 5 T cell receptor beta chains share one sample of origin, sequenced in a study of identical twins. TCRdb re-called the 5' RACE reads through MiXCR, storing one row per CDR3 protein. Among approximately 350,000 distinct CDR3 sequences listed, 10% to 15% were seen once. This sample was also put to use in a study of yellow fever vaccine responses in identical twins.

The sequenced material came from CD8+ T cells sorted from blood. Receptor source: a woman aged 18-30 years in good health.

This clonotype has ten or more counts. The rearrangement uses TRBV7-8 and TRBJ2-7; 8 bases agree with TRBD1. CDR1 is SGHVS, CDR2 FQNEAQ, per germline. Trimming at V came to 3 bases and at J to 2 bases, leaving 12 bases not matched to a gene. CDR3 length: 17 amino acids. CDR3 residues: CASSFLLGTGVTYEQYV. CDR3 in DNA: TGTGCCAGCAGCTTTTTGTTGGGGACAGGTGTAACCTACGAGCAGTACGTC.

This sequence joins TRBV27 and TRBJ1-4; D is perhaps TRBD1 (5 bases). This CDR3 comprises 15 residues. Germline V gene data show CDR1 as MNHEY and CDR2 as SMNVEV (reference sequence). V was pared by 5 bases and J by 2 bases, with 12 bases between. This CDR3 is CASSTTGFTNEKLFF. The CDR3, as DNA: TGTGCCAGCAGTACAACAGGCTTTACTAATGAAAAACTGTTTTTT. The full variable domain, in which reference TRBV27 and TRBJ1-4 provide the parts outside the CDR3, is EAQVTQNPRYLITVTGKKLTVTCSQNMNHEYMSWYRQDPGLGLRQIYYSMNVEVTDKGDVPEGYKVSRKEKRNFPLILESPSPNQTSLYFCASSTTGFTNEKLFFGSGTQLSVL.

The V gene is TRBV6-1, the J gene TRBJ2-7; weak D call: TRBD2 (6 bases). The V end lost 1 base, the J end lost 3 bases, and 10 bases lay between the germline ends. The CDR3 is made up of 14 amino acids. In germline, CDR1 is MNHNS, CDR2 SASEGT. The chain's CDR3 is CASSEGDSYYEQYV. DNA for the CDR3: TGTGCCAGCAGTGAAGGGGACTCATACTACGAGCAGTACGTC.

The V call is TRBV19, the J call TRBJ1-5; maybe TRBD1 (6 bases). Deletions cut 6 bases from V and 3 bases from J, with 12 bases between. CDR3 length equals 14 residues. The germline V gene encodes CDR1 LNHDA and CDR2 SQIVND (reference sequence). CDR3 loop: CASSQQGLNQPQHF. The CDR3 region has the DNA TGTGCCAGTAGCCAACAGGGCCTCAATCAGCCCCAGCATTTT. The full variable domain, completed using reference TRBV19 and TRBJ1-5, is DGGITQSPKYLFRKEGQNVTLSCEQNLNHDAMYWYRQDPGQGLRLIYYSQIVNDFQKGDIAEGYSVSREKKESFPLTVTSAQKNPTAFYLCASSQQGLNQPQHFGDGTRLSIL.

This rearrangement joins TRBV11-2 to TRBJ2-1; 9 bases agree with TRBD1. This CDR3 is 20 amino acids long. Looked up from germline, CDR1 is SGHAT and CDR2 is FQNNGV. The J segment lost 4 bases and the V segment lost 2 bases, leaving 18 bases of the junction unmatched. The CDR3 loop is CASSLPRHLNRDRAYNEQFF. The DNA of the CDR3 is TGTGCCAGCAGCTTACCACGCCATCTAAACCGGGACAGGGCGTACAATGAGCAGTTCTTC.